The entry below describes one TCR beta chain. The trim removed 1 base at V and 0 bases at J, leaving 2 bases unmatched. This CDR3 has 16 amino acids. CDR1 and CDR2 (germline): SGHTA, FQGTGA. The record originates from a study of T cell repertoires in ileal Crohn's disease. Time point noted: neoterminal ileum biopsy at postoperative endoscopy, about 6 months after surgery. TCRdb's table, derived via immunoSEQ multiplex PCR, lists solely in-frame clones and lacks some. Of a few thousand clones in the sample, around 85% were seen once. The genes are TRBV7-3 and TRBJ2-2; TRBD1 aligns across 7 bases. The source is an adult with Crohn's disease. Sequenced material: ileal tissue. CDR3 nucleotides: TGTGCCAGCAGCTTAAAAGGGGGCCCGAACACCGGGGAGCTGTTTTTT. Its translation: CASSLKGGPNTGELFF.